This T cell receptor (beta chain) was identified during a study of blood T cell repertoires in COVID-19. The CDR3 totals 14 residues. Germline values: CDR1 LNHDA, CDR2 SQIVND (reference sequence). The V end was cut by 7 bases, the J end by 4 bases, with 14 bases between. Generated by immunoSEQ multiplex PCR, the TCRdb table keeps only in-frame clones and is missing some. This sample yields 350,000 to 550,000 clones, of which around 89% are seen a single time; about 4.3% belongs to the top ten. The receptor comes from a young woman with acute or convalescent COVID-19. Sequencing was performed on peripheral blood. V and J are TRBV19 and TRBJ2-4, with no clear D. The CDR3 DNA reads as TGTGCCAGTAAATCCCCATCATCAAAAAACATTCAGTACTTC. Protein: CASKSPSSKNIQYF. Complete variable domain (other parts from reference TRBV19 and TRBJ2-4): DGGITQSPKYLFRKEGQNVTLSCEQNLNHDAMYWYRQDPGQGLRLIYYSQIVNDFQKGDIAEGYSVSREKKESFPLTVTSAQKNPTAFYLCASKSPSSKNIQYFGAGTRLSVL.